Detailed here is one T cell receptor (beta chain). Its antigen has not been determined. Base qualities are not recorded, but no much larger clone differs from it by a single base. The donors were roughly 39 Caucasian individuals from Russia, aged roughly 6 to 100 years, who were systemically healthy. Each donor gave approximately 9.3 milliliters of peripheral blood, collected into EDTA-treated Vacutainer tubes. Ficoll-Paque density-gradient centrifugation was used to isolate PBMCs, with at least 6.5 million per sample. Trizol reagent was used to extract total RNA from the PBMCs, yielding at least 5 micrograms per sample. Naive CD45RAhigh/CD27high T cell percentages were measured by flow cytometry on a PBMC aliquot from every donor. The data were taken from a study of blood T cells in healthy people across ages (dated by TCRdb to 2014 to 2015). Context from the whole study: Template switching captured roughly one uniquely barcoded TCR beta cDNA molecule per two T cells in model experiments. Two additional independent replicas of 1 million unique cDNA reads from the same blood draw were analyzed for two donors (one aged 18 to 30 and one aged 80 or older). To avoid experimental bias, donors of different ages were randomly spread across the sequencing lanes. Using deep sequencing normalized with unique cDNA molecular identifiers, the study measured how TCR beta repertoire diversity changes with age. Four age groups were formed from the donors: young (average about 16 years), middle-aged (just under 40), aged (approximately 60) and long-lived (approximately 80). Overall study outcomes, separate from this receptor: As age increased, observed TCR beta diversity per million T cells dropped in a roughly linear way, and a significant reduction was already evident by age 40. Because the CMV infection status of the donors was unknown, age-related changes in expanded clonotypes may potentially have been confounded. Total diversity estimates from one million sequenced T cells were considered lower bounds and underestimates. Compared with the aged group, the long-lived group had more naive CD4+ T cells, fewer expanded clones and increased TCR diversity, suggesting age selection. Since profiling was done on bulk unsorted PBMCs, naive and antigen-experienced compartments could not be conclusively compared. The percentage of naive T cells measured by flow cytometry correlated strongly with observed TCR beta diversity.

The protocol used for the library was 5' RACE. The listed sequencing device is Illumina HiSeq 2500. A second PCR of roughly 7 to 11 cycles was performed with a sample-barcoded 5' primer and a J-beta primer mix. A unique molecular identifier was introduced onto each TCR beta cDNA molecule by a template-switch 5' adaptor carrying 12 random nucleotides. Each sample yielded at least 2.5 million CDR3-containing paired-end reads. First-strand cDNA synthesis was performed from all RNA using the Mint cDNA synthesis kit, with priming by a TRBC-specific oligonucleotide. All cDNA was treated with uracil-DNA glycosylase and then went through a first 18-cycle PCR with the universal primers M1SS and BC2_uni_R. In the paper's pipeline: Normalization of each sample was performed by random selection of 1 million high-quality reads, each carrying a distinct molecular identifier. Instead of being binned into consensus sequences, reads with shared molecular identifiers were discarded. MiTCR, with a Q25 quality threshold and the strictest error-elimination algorithm, was used for CDR3 identification, clonotype clustering and error correction. Lower-bound total TCR beta diversity was estimated with a nonparametric unseen species model using Euler transformation. TCRdb cleaned the public reads at Q25 with fastp, built clones with MiXCR and kept in-frame beta chains. Every entry covers one CDR3 protein and lists the most common genes and DNA from its rows. The V and J calls were not made by the authors but by TCRdb's processing. The sample table shows roughly 410,000 distinct CDR3 sequences, and approximately 51% are seen once. Of the sample, around 50% falls within the top ten clones.

Inclusive of the bounding cysteine and phenylalanine, the CDR3 is 19 residues long. Only the CDR3 DNA is retained, 57 bases long and in frame from the first base. Based on the germline V gene, the CDR1 and CDR2 sequences are SQVTM and ANQGSEA. Here V drops 6 bases and J drops 0 bases, and the junction holds 15 bases not matched to any gene. The clonotype comes from a man aged 55-75 years in good health. The sequencing input was blood. The V gene is TRBV29-1 and the J gene is TRBJ2-6; TRBD1 agrees with 9 junctional bases. The bases are TGCAGCGTCCTCGCCGAAGGACAGGGGTTAGGCTCTGGGGCCAACGTCCTGACTTTC. Its protein is CSVLAEGQGLGSGANVLTF.